Each of the 17 T cell receptor beta chains below was sequenced from the same sample in a study of cytomegalovirus exposure and HLA in healthy donors. The PCR used 60 Vbeta and 13 Jbeta primers. Assay used: immunoSEQ multiplex PCR; TCRdb lists only in-frame clones, some missing. The sample includes around 130,000 clones, less than 85% of them seen just once. Sequencing was performed on PBMCs. The receptor source for this set is a middle-aged man in good health and CMV-seronegative.

The chain recombines TRBV7-9 with TRBJ2-3; 11 nucleotides match TRBD2. The germline V gene has CDR1 SEHNR and CDR2 FQNEAQ (reference sequence). The CDR3 spans 13 residues. V shed 5 bases, J shed 8 bases, and the junction held 3 bases outside the gene matches. The CDR3 is CASSVGTSGTQYF. The CDR3 DNA sequence: TGTGCCAGCAGCGTAGGGACTAGCGGTACGCAGTATTTT.

Turning to this clone: This sample includes further DNA sequences coding for the same CDR3. The rearrangement links TRBV28 to TRBJ1-5; TRBD1 matches 7 bases. J lost 4 bases, V lost 6 bases, and 3 bases had no gene match. The CDR3 loop spans 13 amino acids. Per the germline V gene, CDR1 is MDHEN and CDR2 is SYDVKM. Here the CDR3 DNA reads TGTGCCAGCAGCCGACAGGGAAATCAGCCCCAGCATTTT. Translated, it gives CASSRQGNQPQHF.

The V and J genes are TRBV2 and TRBJ2-7; maybe TRBD1 (5 bases). The V gene lost 1 base and the J gene lost 2 bases, with 9 bases spanning the gap. CDR1 is SNHLY, CDR2 FYNNEI, per germline. CDR3 size: 14 residues. CDR3 loop: CASSEDRIAYEQYF. The CDR3 DNA follows: TGTGCCAGCAGTGAAGACAGGATAGCCTACGAGCAGTACTTC.

The chain combines TRBV6-5 with TRBJ1-3; D perhaps matches TRBD1 (6 bases). The germline CDR1 and CDR2 sequences are MNHEY and SVGAGI. The CDR3 is 15 amino acids. V lost 5 bases and J 4 bases, leaving 15 bases between the germline ends. In nucleotides, the CDR3 is TGTGCCAGCAGTCGAGAGACAGGTGCGGGAAACACCATATATTTT. Encoded protein: CASSRETGAGNTIYF.

This chain joins TRBV19 and TRBJ2-1; 9 nucleotides align to TRBD2. The CDR3 contains 15 residues. Unmatched junction bases numbered 3, after V lost 1 base and J lost 5 bases. Germline V gene data show CDR1 as LNHDA and CDR2 as SQIVND (reference sequence). CDR3 sequence reads: CASSIGTSANNEQFF. CDR3 DNA sequence: TGTGCCAGTAGTATAGGGACTAGCGCGAACAATGAGCAGTTCTTC.

The chain uses TRBV10-1 and TRBJ2-7; tentatively, D is TRBD2 (5 bases). The CDR3 length is 11 residues. Germline CDR1 reads WNHNN; CDR2 reads SYGVQD (reference sequence). The V end lost 6 bases, the J end lost 4 bases, and 7 bases lay between the germline ends. The CDR3 loop reads CASSTGYEQYF. The CDR3 DNA is TGCGCCAGCAGCACGGGATACGAGCAGTACTTC.

This chain uses TRBV7-3 with TRBJ1-2, with 7 positions matching TRBD1. Germline CDR1 SGHTA, CDR2 FQGTGA. This CDR3 has 13 residues. After removal of 2 bases from V and 8 bases from J, the junction contained 5 bases not matched to a gene. The chain's CDR3 is CASSLGQGQGYTF. Written as DNA, the CDR3 is TGTGCCAGCAGCTTAGGGCAGGGACAGGGCTACACCTTC.

This rearrangement joins TRBV27 to TRBJ2-5, with 9 bases aligning to TRBD1. The tail of the sequence fits TRBJ2-7 better, so the J call may be wrong. Germline CDR1 is MNHEY and CDR2 is SMNVEV (reference sequence). The CDR3 extends over 14 amino acids. The CDR3 nucleotides are TGTGCCAGCAGTGGACAGGGGACCTCCTACGAGCAGTACTTC. Its translation is CASSGQGTSYEQYF.

The genes are TRBV19 and TRBJ1-6, with TRBD1 identical over 7 bases. Germline V gene lookup returns CDR1 LNHDA and CDR2 SQIVND (reference sequence). V lost 6 bases, J lost 7 bases, and 12 bases stayed unmatched. The CDR3 has 16 residues. This chain's CDR3 is CASREEQGRQNSPLHF. In nucleotides, the CDR3 is TGTGCCAGTAGGGAGGAACAGGGGAGACAGAATTCACCCCTCCACTTT.

The CDR3, as DNA: TGTGCCAGCAGACAACAGGGGATCAACTATGGCTACACCTTC. Protein sequence: CASRQQGINYGYTF. The chain employs TRBV28 and TRBJ1-2; 7 nucleotides line up with TRBD1. The CDR3 has 14 amino acids. V shed 6 bases, J shed 2 bases, and the junction held 6 bases outside the gene matches. Germline values: CDR1 MDHEN, CDR2 SYDVKM.

V and J are TRBV5-4 and TRBJ1-3; 10 nucleotides match TRBD1. Germline V gene lookup returns CDR1 SGHNT and CDR2 YYREEE (reference sequence). V shed 4 bases and J 2 bases; nucleotides not matched to a gene: 3. This CDR3 spans 15 amino acids. This chain's CDR3 is CASSSDRGPGNTIYF. The CDR3 DNA is TGTGCCAGCAGCAGCGACAGGGGGCCTGGAAACACCATATATTTT. The full variable domain, completed using reference TRBV5-4 and TRBJ1-3, is ETGVTQSPTHLIKTRGQQVTLRCSSQSGHNTVSWYQQALGQGPQFIFQYYREEENGRGNFPPRFSGLQFPNYSSELNVNALELDDSALYLCASSSDRGPGNTIYFGEGSWLTVV.

V and J are TRBV11-2 and TRBJ1-5; 9 positions match TRBD1. Unmatched junction bases numbered 1, after V lost 3 bases and J lost 4 bases. The CDR3 totals 14 residues. CDR1 is SGHAT and CDR2 is FQNNGV in the germline V gene. Here the CDR3 DNA reads TGTGCCAGCAGCTTTGACAGGGGGAATCAGCCCCAGCATTTT. Protein: CASSFDRGNQPQHF. Looking up the rest from reference TRBV11-2 and TRBJ1-5 gives the full variable domain: EAGVAQSPRYKIIEKRQSVAFWCNPISGHATLYWYQQILGQGPKLLIQFQNNGVVDDSQLPKDRFSAERLKGVDSTLKIQPAKLEDSAVYLCASSFDRGNQPQHFGDGTRLSIL.

The chain links TRBV2 to TRBJ2-1; 9 positions agree with TRBD2. CDR1 and CDR2 from the germline V gene are SNHLY and FYNNEI. Germline trimming cut 2 bases from V and 9 bases from J; bases unmatched to any gene: 8. The CDR3 contains 15 residues. CDR3 region: CASSEIAGDFGEQFF. The DNA of the CDR3 is TGTGCCAGCAGTGAAATAGCGGGGGATTTTGGTGAGCAGTTCTTC.

This clone has just a few counts. The V and J genes are TRBV5-4 and TRBJ2-5; 11 positions agree with TRBD2. V trimming: 0 bases; J trimming: 5 bases; junction bases outside the gene matches: 6. This CDR3 has 16 residues. Germline V gene data show CDR1 as SGHNT and CDR2 as YYREEE (reference sequence). The CDR3 sequence: CASSLEASGRRETQYF. DNA of the CDR3: TGTGCCAGCAGCTTGGAGGCTAGCGGGAGGAGGGAGACCCAGTACTTC.

The rearrangement joins TRBV7-9 to TRBJ1-6; 7 bases are a match to TRBD1. V lost 4 bases to trimming and J lost 7 bases; unmatched junction nucleotides: 13. Per the germline V gene, CDR1 is SEHNR and CDR2 is FQNEAQ (reference sequence). CDR3 length: 17 amino acids. The CDR3 loop reads CASSSGSRGLGNSPLHF. The CDR3 DNA reads as TGTGCCAGCAGCTCGGGTAGCAGGGGGTTGGGGAATTCACCCCTCCACTTT.

The gene calls are TRBV19 and TRBJ2-3, with 8 bases identical to TRBD2. With 4 bases clipped from V and 6 bases from J, the junction kept 0 bases outside the gene matches. This CDR3 has 12 amino acids. The V gene's germline CDR1 is LNHDA and CDR2 SQIVND (reference sequence). CDR3 nucleotide sequence: TGTGCCAGTAGTAGCGGGAGGGATACGCAGTATTTT. Residues: CASSSGRDTQYF.

This clone came up once. The rearrangement links TRBV5-4 to TRBJ1-4; TRBD1 might be the D (5 bases). Between the trimmed V and J ends, which lost 4 bases and 0 bases, there was a span of 13 bases. The CDR3 extends over 16 amino acids. Per germline, CDR1 SGHNT and CDR2 YYREEE (reference sequence). The DNA of the CDR3 is TGTGCCAGCAGCCCGGCGACGGGGGCAACTAATGAAAAACTGTTTTTT. Translated, it gives CASSPATGATNEKLFF.